One and the same sample provided the 25 T cell receptor beta chains below, sequenced in a study of blood T cells in healthy people across ages. A second about 6 to 12 cycle PCR used barcoded and J-beta primers. TCRdb reanalysed the 5' RACE reads using MiXCR and keeps one entry per CDR3 protein. The sample holds some 1,500,000 distinct CDR3 sequences; 35% to 45% are singletons and the top ten take less than 5%. Sequencing was carried out using blood. The receptors originated from a woman aged 18 to 35 in good health.

The genes are TRBV7-8 and TRBJ1-1; 7 nucleotides agree with TRBD1. With V trimmed by 6 bases and J by 0 bases, 10 bases remained unmatched. This CDR3 comprises 16 residues. Germline lookup yields CDR1 SGHVS and CDR2 FQNEAQ. CDR3 coding DNA: TGTGCCAGCAGGCCTGGGACAGCCATGATGAACACTGAAGCTTTCTTT. Its protein product is CASRPGTAMMNTEAFF.

V gene TRBV20-1 combines with J gene TRBJ2-5; 12 positions match TRBD2. The DNA matches TRBJ2-7 better at its end, which makes the J call doubtful. This CDR3 comprises 13 residues. Per the germline V gene, CDR1 is DFQATT and CDR2 is SNEGSKA (reference sequence). DNA for the CDR3: TGCAGTGCTCGACTAGCGGGAGACTGCGAGCAGTACTTC. Encoded protein: CSARLAGDCEQYF.

The gene calls are TRBV29-1 and TRBJ2-4; a possible D gene is TRBD2 (5 bases). This CDR3 comprises 14 residues. Germline V gene lookup returns CDR1 SQVTM and CDR2 ANQGSEA. V was shortened by 5 bases and J by 8 bases, with 19 bases between the two germline ends. CDR3 in DNA: TGCAGCGTTAAATACCCGAGATCGAGGGACATTCAGTACTTC. Protein: CSVKYPRSRDIQYF. The full variable domain, completed using reference TRBV29-1 and TRBJ2-4, is SAVISQKPSRDICQRGTSLTIQCQVDSQVTMMFWYRQQPGQSLTLIATANQGSEATYESGFVIDKFPISRPNLTFSTLTVSNMSPEDSSIYLCSVKYPRSRDIQYFGAGTRLSVL.

This chain uses TRBV4-3 with TRBJ2-1; 9 bases are a match to TRBD2. The CDR3 loop spans 17 amino acids. In germline, CDR1 is LGHNA, CDR2 YSLEER. The V segment lost 2 bases and the J segment 7 bases; nucleotides outside the gene matches: 12. CDR3 protein: CASSQFGRGGFGNEQFF. DNA for the CDR3: TGCGCCAGCAGCCAATTCGGGCGGGGGGGCTTCGGGAATGAGCAGTTCTTC.

The genes are TRBV20-1 and TRBJ2-1; D ambiguous. The V end was cut by 5 bases, the J end by 6 bases, with 8 bases between. CDR1 and CDR2 (germline): DFQATT, SNEGSKA (reference sequence). The CDR3 has 11 residues. CDR3: CSAASINEQFF. The DNA for the CDR3 is TGCAGTGCTGCTAGTATCAATGAGCAGTTCTTC.

The V call is TRBV5-5, the J call TRBJ2-1; TRBD1 aligns across 8 bases. The CDR3 is 14 amino acids. The V gene end was trimmed by 10 bases and the J gene end by 8 bases; junction bases not matched to a gene: 14. Per the germline V gene, CDR1 is SGHKS and CDR2 is YYEKEE (reference sequence). CDR3 sequence: CACQGDRGVDEQFF. CDR3 DNA sequence: TGTGCCTGCCAGGGCGACAGGGGAGTAGATGAGCAGTTCTTC.

This clonotype has a handful of counts. The V call is TRBV20-1, the J call TRBJ2-1, with D unclear. From germline, CDR1 is DFQATT and CDR2 SNEGSKA (reference sequence). The V end was cut by 1 base, the J end by 4 bases, with 8 bases between. The CDR3 covers 13 residues. The CDR3 protein is CSARAPDYNEQFF. DNA of the CDR3: TGCAGTGCTAGAGCCCCGGATTACAATGAGCAGTTCTTC.

The rearrangement uses TRBV5-1 and TRBJ2-2, with 11 bases identical to TRBD2. The ends lost 4 bases at V and 5 bases at J; junction bases unmatched: 13. Germline CDR1 SGHRS, CDR2 YFSETQ. The CDR3 sequence is 18 residues long. The CDR3 region has the DNA TGCGCCAGCAGCCAAGTAGCGGGAGGGCCATTGTATACCGGGGAGCTGTTTTTT. This sequence encodes CASSQVAGGPLYTGELFF. Looking up the rest from reference TRBV5-1 and TRBJ2-2 gives the full variable domain: KAGVTQTPRYLIKTRGQQVTLSCSPISGHRSVSWYQQTPGQGLQFLFEYFSETQRNKGNFPGRFSGRQFSNSRSEMNVSTLELGDSALYLCASSQVAGGPLYTGELFFGEGSRLTVL.

This clonotype was counted a few times. The chain recombines TRBV28 with TRBJ2-1; 9 bases are shared with TRBD2. The CDR3 sequence is 15 residues long. Germline lookup yields CDR1 MDHEN and CDR2 SYDVKM. V was clipped by 6 bases and J by 7 bases; unmatched bases: 10. The CDR3 region is CASSLLSGSRNEQFF. DNA of the CDR3: TGTGCCAGCAGCCTGCTTAGCGGGAGCCGTAATGAGCAGTTCTTC.

V is TRBV12-3 or TRBV12-4 and J is TRBJ2-1, with 10 bases aligning to TRBD1. The CDR3 runs 13 residues. The V gene end was trimmed by 6 bases and the J gene end by 6 bases; junction bases not matched to a gene: 2. The DNA of the CDR3 is TGTGCCAGCAGGCGGGACAGGGGCAATGAGCAGTTCTTC. Translated: CASRRDRGNEQFF.

The V gene is TRBV5-1, the J gene TRBJ2-1; D unclear. The length of the CDR3 is 14 residues. V dropped 3 bases and J dropped 2 bases, with 9 bases sitting between them. In germline, CDR1 is SGHRS, CDR2 YFSETQ. CDR3 region: CASSYQSAYNEQFF. CDR3 DNA sequence: TGCGCCAGCAGCTACCAGAGTGCCTACAATGAGCAGTTCTTC.

This clonotype was seen at least ten times. The rearrangement uses TRBV29-1 and TRBJ2-5, with D uncertain. Germline CDR1 and CDR2: SQVTM and ANQGSEA. V gave up 5 bases and J gave up 2 bases, with 12 bases separating them. This CDR3 spans 13 amino acids. CDR3 bases: TGCAGCGTTAGCTCACCCCCTCAAGAGACCCAGTACTTC. The encoded protein is CSVSSPPQETQYF.

This clonotype has only a few counts. The J gene is TRBJ2-4, the V gene TRBV7-2, with unresolved D. The J call may not be correct, given that the DNA end is closer to TRBJ2-7. Germline V lookup: CDR1 SGHTA, CDR2 FQGNSA. The CDR3 is 14 residues long. The CDR3 nucleotides read TGTGCCAGCAGACCCACGGCCCTCCAATACGAGCAGTACTTC. Protein: CASRPTALQYEQYF.

This clonotype was seen more than once but under ten times. This chain links TRBV6-6 with TRBJ1-2; 10 nucleotides match TRBD1. V shed 2 bases and J 8 bases; nucleotides not matched to a gene: 5. In germline, CDR1 is MNHNY, CDR2 SVGAGI (reference sequence). The CDR3 runs to 14 residues. The CDR3 loop reads CASSYLGTGVGYTF. CDR3 DNA: TGTGCCAGCAGTTACCTTGGGACAGGGGTCGGCTACACCTTC.

This clonotype was detected only once. With a much larger clone just one base away, this may be a read error. V and J are TRBV20-1 and TRBJ2-1; 7 positions agree with TRBD2. The CDR3 length is 14 residues. Germline CDR1 DFQATT, CDR2 SNEGSKA (reference sequence). V lost 5 bases, J lost 6 bases, and 10 bases stayed unmatched. The CDR3 sequence: CSAQLAVTCNEQFF. CDR3 nucleotide sequence: TGCAGTGCTCAGCTAGCGGTCACCTGCAATGAGCAGTTCTTC.

The count of this clonotype is one. This chain uses TRBV15 with TRBJ1-2; 9 nucleotides agree with TRBD1. The J segment lost 5 bases and the V segment lost 1 base, leaving 5 bases of the junction unmatched. From germline, CDR1 is LNHNV and CDR2 YYDKDF (reference sequence). This CDR3 spans 15 amino acids. The CDR3: CATSRGGTGKYGYTF. As DNA, the CDR3 is TGTGCCACCAGCAGAGGTGGGACAGGGAAATATGGCTACACCTTC. Full variable domain (remainder filled in from reference TRBV15 and TRBJ1-2): DAMVIQNPRYQVTQFGKPVTLSCSQTLNHNVMYWYQQKSSQAPKLLFHYYDKDFNNEADTPDNFQSRRPNTSFCFLDIRSPGLGDTAMYLCATSRGGTGKYGYTFGSGTRLTVV.

As to this clonotype: One end of the junction fails to match germline, which may point to a read error. The genes are TRBV2 and TRBJ2-7; 7 positions agree with TRBD1. This CDR3 has 14 amino acids. In germline, CDR1 is SNHLY, CDR2 FYNNEI. The CDR3 here is CAGSRTGSFYEQYF. CDR3 DNA: TGTGCCGGCAGTCGGACAGGCTCATTCTACGAGCAGTACTTC.

The chain employs TRBV6-2 or TRBV6-3 and TRBJ1-5, with D possibly being TRBD1 (5 bases). V lost 6 bases to trimming and J lost 5 bases, with 11 bases between them. Germline V CDR1 and CDR2: MNHEY, SVGEGT. This CDR3 region has 13 residues. This chain's CDR3 is CASSRQIHQPQHF. Written as DNA, the CDR3 is TGTGCCAGCAGCCGACAGATCCATCAGCCCCAGCATTTT.

The gene calls are TRBV28 and TRBJ1-2; the D is unclear. V gave up 6 bases and J gave up 7 bases, with 15 bases separating them. There are 13 residues in the CDR3. Germline CDR1 reads MDHEN; CDR2 reads SYDVKM. CDR3 loop: CASSHLPMGGYTF. The CDR3 region has the DNA TGTGCCAGCAGCCACCTCCCTATGGGTGGCTACACCTTC.

The chain joins TRBV11-2 to TRBJ2-5; the match to TRBD2 covers 8 bases. Losses at the gene ends were 5 bases for V and 2 bases for J; bases not matched to a gene: 4. The CDR3 is 14 residues long. Germline assignment: CDR1 SGHAT and CDR2 FQNNGV. The CDR3 sequence: CASSPRGGQETQYF. The CDR3 DNA follows: TGTGCCAGCAGCCCACGGGGGGGACAAGAGACCCAGTACTTC.

This chain connects TRBV25-1 to TRBJ1-2, with D possibly being TRBD1 (5 bases). Germline V CDR1 and CDR2: MGHDK, SYGVNS. The CDR3 sequence is 13 residues long. The ends were cut back, 9 bases at V and 7 bases at J, with 18 bases in the middle. The CDR3 reads CASRDAGTRGYTF. CDR3 nucleotide sequence: TGTGCCAGTAGAGATGCAGGGACTCGTGGCTACACCTTC.

This rearrangement joins TRBV24-1 to TRBJ2-1, with TRBD2 identical over 9 bases. CDR3 size: 16 residues. Germline V gene lookup returns CDR1 KGHDR and CDR2 SFDVKD. J gave up 6 bases and V 4 bases, and 9 bases lay outside the gene matches. The CDR3 DNA reads as TGTGCCACCAGTGACCCCGGGACTAGCAGTTCCAATGAGCAGTTCTTC. It codes for CATSDPGTSSSNEQFF.

CDR3 sequence reads: CASSPWRGLGEQYF. CDR3 sequence (DNA): TGTGCCAGCAGCCCTTGGAGGGGGCTGGGTGAGCAGTACTTC. The rearrangement uses TRBV13 and TRBJ2-5; weak D call: TRBD1 (7 bases). The germline V gene encodes CDR1 PRHDT and CDR2 FYEKMQ (reference sequence). CDR3 size: 14 residues. V gave up 5 bases and J gave up 11 bases, with 21 bases separating them.

The chain has TRBV2 and TRBJ2-1; D not certain. From germline, CDR1 is SNHLY and CDR2 FYNNEI. The CDR3 runs to 11 residues. The V gene lost 9 bases and the J gene lost 8 bases, with 11 bases spanning the gap. The CDR3 protein is CASKALYEQFF. The CDR3 DNA reads TGTGCCAGTAAGGCCCTCTATGAGCAGTTCTTC.

The rearrangement links TRBV13 to TRBJ2-7; the D is unclear. Germline V CDR1 and CDR2: PRHDT, FYEKMQ (reference sequence). The ends were cut back, 5 bases at V and 4 bases at J, with 12 bases in the middle. The CDR3 consists of 13 residues. The CDR3 sequence: CASSMLDQYEQYF. DNA for the CDR3: TGTGCCAGCAGCATGCTAGACCAATACGAGCAGTACTTC. The complete variable domain, with remaining parts taken from reference TRBV13 and TRBJ2-7, reads AAGVIQSPRHLIKEKRETATLKCYPIPRHDTVYWYQQGPGQDPQFLISFYEKMQSDKGSIPDRFSAQQFSDYHSELNMSSLELGDSALYFCASSMLDQYEQYFGPGTRLTVT.